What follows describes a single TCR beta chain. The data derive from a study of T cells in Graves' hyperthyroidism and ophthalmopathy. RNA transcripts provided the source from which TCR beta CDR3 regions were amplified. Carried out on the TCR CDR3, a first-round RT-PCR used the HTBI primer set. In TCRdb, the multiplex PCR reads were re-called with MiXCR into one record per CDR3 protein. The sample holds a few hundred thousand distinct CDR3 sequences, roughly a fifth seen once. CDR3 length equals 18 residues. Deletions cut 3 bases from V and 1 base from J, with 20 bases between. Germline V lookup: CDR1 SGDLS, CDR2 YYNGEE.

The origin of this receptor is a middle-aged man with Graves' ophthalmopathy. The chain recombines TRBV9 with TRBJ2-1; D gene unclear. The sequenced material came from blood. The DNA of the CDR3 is TGTGCCAGCAGCGGAATACGGCCTGAATCACTTTCCTACAATGAGCAGTTCTTC. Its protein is CASSGIRPESLSYNEQFF.